Presented here are 28 T cell receptor beta chains from one specimen sequenced in a study of T cells in women clearing cervical HPV infection. The protocol was immunoSEQ multiplex PCR, while the TCRdb copy is restricted to in-frame clones and leaves out a portion. The repertoire table contains 7,500 to 10,000 clones. The material sequenced was blood buffy coat. These receptors were taken from a woman aged 18 to 75 with a cervical HPV16 infection that either progressed to CIN3+ or cleared (not recorded which).

For this clone: Read coverage stops 3 residues before the CDR3 terminus; the germline J gene supplies the remainder. The rearrangement uses TRBV20-1 and TRBJ2-1; 11 bases map to TRBD2. The CDR3 consists of 17 residues. J lost 0 bases, V lost 1 base, and 5 bases had no gene match. CDR1 is DFQATT and CDR2 is SNEGSKA in the germline V gene (reference sequence). The CDR3 protein is CSARVSGGAGSYNEQFF. The sequenced part of the CDR3 DNA is TGCAGTGCTAGAGTTAGCGGGGGGGCGGGCTCCTACAATGAG.

A remark on this clone: The CDR3 end is not reached by the read, which stops 3 residues before it; the germline J gene fills it in. V is TRBV20-1 and J is TRBJ1-2; 9 nucleotides match TRBD1. In germline, CDR1 is DFQATT, CDR2 SNEGSKA (reference sequence). The CDR3 is 14 amino acids. The junction had 11 bases not matched to a gene; V was cut back by 6 bases and J by 6 bases. The sequenced part of the CDR3 DNA is TGCAGTGCCCCAACCCTCCGGGACAGGGATGGC. This gives the protein CSAPTLRDRDG. From start to end, the CDR3 is CSAPTLRDRDGYTF.

Its frequency marks this clone as medium-sized. The read terminates 3 residues before the CDR3 end, so the remaining end is supplied by the germline J gene. This chain links TRBV5-1 with TRBJ2-3, with D perhaps TRBD2 (5 bases). The CDR3 is 13 amino acids. Germline V CDR1 and CDR2: SGHRS, YFSETQ. Trimming pared 2 bases from V and 6 bases from J, leaving 10 bases between. CDR3 DNA (partial): TGCGCCAGCAGCTTCCGACCGGGGGATACG. As protein: CASSFRPGDT. The whole CDR3 region reads CASSFRPGDTQYF.

For this clone: Sequencing ends 3 residues short of the CDR3 end; the germline J gene provides the rest. The chain joins TRBV20-1 to TRBJ1-1; the match to TRBD1 covers 8 bases. There are 14 residues in the CDR3. The V segment lost 5 bases and the J segment 4 bases; nucleotides outside the gene matches: 9. From germline, CDR1 is DFQATT and CDR2 SNEGSKA (reference sequence). CDR3 DNA, as far as it was read: TGCAGTGCTGACACCTGGGACAGGAGCACTGAA. This codes for CSADTWDRSTE. The complete CDR3 protein is CSADTWDRSTEAFF.

The CDR3: CASSFGDYTF. The covered CDR3 bases are TGTGCCAGCAGCTTCGGTGAC. V usage is TRBV7-9 and J usage is TRBJ1-2; D is undetermined. The read ends 3 residues shy of where the CDR3 ends; the end is completed using the germline J gene. The CDR3 has 10 residues. Germline CDR1 reads SEHNR; CDR2 reads FQNEAQ (reference sequence).

On this clone: The missing CDR3 end, 3 residues past where the read stops, is filled in from the germline J gene. V gene TRBV6-1 combines with J gene TRBJ1-6; 9 bases match TRBD1. The V segment lost 4 bases and the J segment 9 bases; nucleotides outside the gene matches: 7. Looked up from germline, CDR1 is MNHNS and CDR2 is SASEGT. The CDR3 length is 15 residues. The DNA read from the CDR3 is TGTGCCAGCAGTGTTCCGGGACAGGGAAGTTCACCC. It encodes CASSVPGQGSSP. From start to end, the CDR3 is CASSVPGQGSSPLHF.

With respect to this clone: The read ends 3 residues shy of where the CDR3 ends; the end is completed using the germline J gene. The V and J genes are TRBV5-1 and TRBJ2-2; perhaps D is TRBD1 or TRBD2 (5 bases each). Germline V lookup: CDR1 SGHRS, CDR2 YFSETQ. The CDR3 extends over 15 amino acids. Trimming took 4 bases from V and 4 from J, leaving 14 bases between them. CDR3 bases read: TGCGCCAGCAGCCAACGCCAGGGAGTCACCGGGGAG. Amino acids: CASSQRQGVTGE. The whole CDR3 region reads CASSQRQGVTGELFF.

About this clone: The CDR3 end falls 3 residues outside the read, so it is completed with the germline J gene. V gene TRBV6-2 or TRBV6-3 combines with J gene TRBJ1-1, with 9 bases matching TRBD1. Per germline, CDR1 MNHEY and CDR2 SVGEGT. The CDR3 runs 17 residues. Unmatched junction bases numbered 17, after V lost 7 bases and J lost 5 bases. The CDR3 sequence is CASTKMTGGKGGTEAFF. The part of the CDR3 DNA that was read is TGTGCCAGCACCAAAATGACAGGGGGTAAAGGGGGGACTGAA.

Its frequency marks this clone as medium-sized (0.01 to 0.1%). The read halts 3 residues ahead of the CDR3 end, with the missing end drawn from the germline J gene. The V call is TRBV29-1, the J call TRBJ2-2, with D possibly matching TRBD1 (6 bases). CDR1 is SQVTM, CDR2 ANQGSEA, per germline. This CDR3 comprises 12 residues. CDR3 loop: CSVELGQTELFF. The DNA read from the CDR3 is TGCAGCGTTGAACTAGGACAGACCGAG.

As for this clone: Coverage ceases 3 residues before the CDR3 finishes, and the germline J gene fills in the end. The chain recombines TRBV6-1 with TRBJ2-3; the match to TRBD2 covers 11 bases. CDR1 is MNHNS and CDR2 is SASEGT in the germline V gene. This CDR3 region has 15 residues. The CDR3 sequence is CASSEASGGAQTQYF. CDR3 bases read: TGTGCCAGCAGTGAAGCTAGCGGGGGGGCCCAGACG.

As regards this clone: The CDR3 end is not reached by the read, which stops 3 residues before it; the germline J gene fills it in. The V and J genes are TRBV5-6 and TRBJ2-2; D is perhaps TRBD1 (5 bases). Per the germline V gene, CDR1 is SGHDT and CDR2 is YYEEEE. The CDR3 contains 15 residues. CDR3 loop: CASSRPTEDNSPLFF. The CDR3 bases that were read are TGTGCCAGCAGCCGGCCGACAGAGGATAATTCACCG.

Points on this clone: From the germline J gene comes the end of the CDR3, since the read stops 3 residues before it. The chain links TRBV2 to TRBJ2-5, with unresolved D. The CDR3 consists of 10 residues. Per the germline V gene, CDR1 is SNHLY and CDR2 is FYNNEI. The ends were cut back, 5 bases at V and 5 bases at J, with 3 bases in the middle. CDR3 residues: CASSLETQYF. The sequenced CDR3 bases are TGTGCCAGCAGTCTGGAGACC.

Remarks on this clone: The CDR3 is cut off 3 residues early in the read; its end comes from the germline J gene. The chain is built from TRBV7-6 and TRBJ2-2, with 7 positions matching TRBD2. From germline, CDR1 is SGHVS and CDR2 FNYEAQ. J lost 4 bases, V lost 3 bases, and 8 bases had no gene match. The CDR3 covers 16 residues. The CDR3: CASSFNLAATTGELFF. Incomplete CDR3 DNA: TGTGCCAGCAGCTTCAATCTAGCGGCAACCACCGGGGAG.

Measured by frequency, this clone is medium-sized. The CDR3 end lies 3 residues beyond the end of the read and is filled in from the germline J gene. The chain recombines TRBV20-1 with TRBJ2-5; TRBD2 aligns across 10 bases. Germline assignment: CDR1 DFQATT and CDR2 SNEGSKA (reference sequence). V lost 4 bases and J lost 0; bases outside the gene matches: 8. This CDR3 is 16 amino acids long. The CDR3 sequence is CSATRGAGGYQETQYF. The CDR3 bases that were read are TGCAGTGCTACCCGTGGAGCGGGGGGGTACCAAGAGACC.

The DNA read from the CDR3 is TGTGCCAGCAGCTCGCTTACGGGGAACACCGGGGAG. Amino acids: CASSSLTGNTGE. The entire CDR3 is CASSSLTGNTGELFF. The V gene is TRBV7-6, the J gene TRBJ2-2; D is undetermined. The read halts 3 residues ahead of the CDR3 end, with the missing end drawn from the germline J gene. The CDR3 covers 15 residues. Germline values: CDR1 SGHVS, CDR2 FNYEAQ. V was cut by 4 bases and J by 1 base, with 10 bases left in between.

A remark on this clone: The read ends 3 residues shy of where the CDR3 ends; the end is completed using the germline J gene. V gene TRBV7-9 combines with J gene TRBJ1-2; D is uncertain. CDR3 size: 14 residues. In germline, CDR1 is SEHNR, CDR2 FQNEAQ (reference sequence). V lost 5 bases and J 3 bases, leaving 13 bases between the germline ends. CDR3: CASSVPEGDYGYTF. The covered CDR3 bases are TGTGCCAGCAGCGTTCCGGAGGGTGACTATGGC.

Concerning this clone itself: The CDR3 is cut off 3 residues early in the read; its end comes from the germline J gene. This sequence joins TRBV7-9 and TRBJ1-2; D is ambiguous. Per the germline V gene, CDR1 is SEHNR and CDR2 is FQNEAQ (reference sequence). Trimming stripped 5 bases from V and 0 bases from J, with 7 bases between. This CDR3 region has 13 residues. The CDR3 loop reads CASSLRPNYGYTF. CDR3 DNA, as far as it was read: TGTGCCAGCAGCCTGCGTCCTAACTATGGC.

As for this clone: The missing CDR3 end, 3 residues past where the read stops, is filled in from the germline J gene. The J gene is TRBJ1-1, the V gene TRBV7-9; 9 nucleotides align to TRBD1. The germline V gene encodes CDR1 SEHNR and CDR2 FQNEAQ (reference sequence). The CDR3 runs to 15 residues. Trimming took 5 bases from V and 4 from J; bases not matched to a gene: 8. Partial CDR3 DNA: TGTGCCAGCAGCGGGTTGGGACAGGGTGGCACTGAA. Translation gives CASSGLGQGGTE. The entire CDR3 protein reads CASSGLGQGGTEAFF.

On this clone: Read sequence stops 3 residues before the CDR3 end, and the germline J gene provides the missing end. The V gene is TRBV10-1, the J gene TRBJ2-3, with TRBD2 matching 11 bases. Germline V CDR1 and CDR2: WNHNN, SYGVQD (reference sequence). CDR3 length: 15 amino acids. The CDR3 is CASSPGLADQETQYF. Partial CDR3 DNA: TGCGCCAGCAGTCCGGGACTAGCGGACCAAGAGACG.

Worth noting for this clone: Coverage ceases 3 residues before the CDR3 finishes, and the germline J gene fills in the end. This chain links TRBV20-1 with TRBJ2-2; D might be TRBD1 (6 bases). The germline gives CDR1 DFQATT, CDR2 SNEGSKA (reference sequence). The CDR3 is made up of 14 amino acids. The CDR3 sequence is CSAYSTGLNSPLFF. Incomplete CDR3 DNA: TGCAGTGCCTATAGTACAGGGCTTAATTCACCG.

With regard to this clone: Read data end 3 residues before the CDR3 end; the end is taken from the germline J gene. The chain joins TRBV5-1 to TRBJ1-2; no firm D call. CDR1 is SGHRS and CDR2 is YFSETQ in the germline V gene. The CDR3 has 14 amino acids. V was cut by 2 bases and J by 1 base, with 9 bases left in between. The CDR3 DNA, read in part, is TGCGCCAGCAGCTTCTCCGTTCTTAACTATGGC. It is translated as CASSFSVLNYG. In full, the CDR3 reads CASSFSVLNYGYTF.

Concerning this clone itself: The read finishes 3 residues shy of the CDR3 end, and the germline J gene is used to complete it. The V call is TRBV9, the J call TRBJ1-4; D is perhaps TRBD1 (5 bases). This CDR3 comprises 15 residues. The germline V gene encodes CDR1 SGDLS and CDR2 YYNGEE. The V and J ends lost 3 bases and 1 base respectively, with 10 bases between them. The CDR3 region is CASSGGAETNEKLFF. The part of the CDR3 DNA that was read is TGTGCCAGCAGCGGAGGGGCCGAAACTAATGAAAAA.

A note on this clone: Read coverage stops 3 residues before the CDR3 terminus; the germline J gene supplies the remainder. This sequence joins TRBV19 and TRBJ1-5; D may be TRBD1 (6 bases). CDR3 length: 16 residues. The germline CDR1 and CDR2 sequences are LNHDA and SQIVND (reference sequence). V dropped 4 bases and J dropped 5 bases, with 18 bases sitting between them. Incomplete CDR3 DNA: TGTGCCAGTAGTACAATGGGCGGGGGGGCTGATCAGCCC. Translating gives CASSTMGGGADQP. The whole CDR3 sequence reads CASSTMGGGADQPQHF. The full variable domain, in which reference TRBV19 and TRBJ1-5 provide the parts outside the CDR3, is DGGITQSPKYLFRKEGQNVTLSCEQNLNHDAMYWYRQDPGQGLRLIYYSQIVNDFQKGDIAEGYSVSREKKESFPLTVTSAQKNPTAFYLCASSTMGGGADQPQHFGDGTRLSIL.

For this clone: A read error may account for a junction end that differs from germline. The read terminates 3 residues ahead of where the CDR3 ends, so the germline J gene completes it. This sequence joins TRBV4-2 and TRBJ2-1, with 10 bases fitting TRBD1. Per the germline V gene, CDR1 is LGHNA and CDR2 is YNFKEQ. The CDR3 length is 14 residues. The CDR3 region is CASSQGQGGNEQFF. Incomplete CDR3 DNA: TGCGCCAGCAGCCAAGGACAGGGGGGCAATGAG.

A note on this clone: The CDR3 goes on 3 residues after the read ends, and that part is filled in from the germline J gene. This chain links TRBV5-1 with TRBJ2-3; 8 positions match TRBD1. CDR3 length: 21 amino acids. CDR1 SGHRS and CDR2 YFSETQ come from the germline V gene. V trimming: 0 bases; J trimming: 1 base; junction bases outside the gene matches: 19. CDR3 DNA (partial): TGCGCCAGCAGCTTGGAGGGGGTACAGGGGGTGAAATCATTCGGCACAGATACG. Protein product: CASSLEGVQGVKSFGTDT. From start to end, the CDR3 is CASSLEGVQGVKSFGTDTQYF.

In regard to this clone: The CDR3 end is not reached by the read, which stops 3 residues before it; the germline J gene fills it in. The chain joins TRBV20-1 to TRBJ1-3; D call uncertain. Between the trimmed V and J ends, which lost 3 bases and 6 bases, there was a span of 9 bases. The CDR3 covers 12 residues. From germline, CDR1 is DFQATT and CDR2 SNEGSKA (reference sequence). CDR3 amino acids: CSASQASNTIYF. The covered CDR3 bases are TGCAGTGCTAGTCAGGCTTCAAACACC.

This clone is medium-sized by frequency. The observed sequence ends 3 residues before the CDR3 terminus, with the missing tail filled in from the germline J gene. The chain couples TRBV19 to TRBJ2-5, with TRBD2 matching over 12 bases. V lost 3 bases and J lost 3; bases outside the gene matches: 8. This CDR3 has 17 residues. Germline-derived CDR1 and CDR2 are LNHDA and SQIVND (reference sequence). This CDR3 reads CASSIRGLAGIKETQYF. Partial CDR3 DNA: TGTGCCAGTAGTATCCGTGGACTAGCGGGGATAAAAGAGACC.

For this clone: The CDR3 is cut off 3 residues early in the read; its end comes from the germline J gene. The rearrangement uses TRBV18 and TRBJ2-1; no firm D call. Between the trimmed V and J ends, which lost 1 base and 5 bases, there was a span of 12 bases. CDR1 and CDR2 from the germline V gene are KGHSH and LQKENI. The CDR3 is made up of 15 amino acids. The CDR3 region is CASSPLLYRDNEQFF. The sequenced part of the CDR3 DNA is TGTGCCAGCTCACCACTGTTGTACAGAGACAATGAG.